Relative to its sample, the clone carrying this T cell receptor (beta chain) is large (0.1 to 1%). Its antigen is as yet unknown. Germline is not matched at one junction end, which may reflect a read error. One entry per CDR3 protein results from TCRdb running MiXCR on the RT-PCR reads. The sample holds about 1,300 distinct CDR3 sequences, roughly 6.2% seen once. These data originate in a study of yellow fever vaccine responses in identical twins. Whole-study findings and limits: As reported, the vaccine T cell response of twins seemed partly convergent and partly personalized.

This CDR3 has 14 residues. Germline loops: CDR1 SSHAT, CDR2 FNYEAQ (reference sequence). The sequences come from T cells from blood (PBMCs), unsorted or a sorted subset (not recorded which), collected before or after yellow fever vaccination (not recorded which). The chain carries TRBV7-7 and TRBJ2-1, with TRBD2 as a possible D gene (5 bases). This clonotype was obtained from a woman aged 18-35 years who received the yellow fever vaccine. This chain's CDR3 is CASSTSPGSNEQFF. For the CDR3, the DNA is TGTGCTAGCAGCACCTCCCCGGGGAGCAATGAGCAGTTCTTC.